This entry lists 20 T cell receptor beta chains sequenced from one sample in a study of response to subunit inactivated influenza vaccine. TCRdb ran MiXCR on the RT-PCR reads and lists one entry per CDR3 protein. Here the sample spans 650,000 or so distinct CDR3 sequences, about 15% being singletons. The specimen was PBMCs from blood, collected less than 15 days before vaccination. The receptors originated from a man aged 45-65 years who received an inactivated influenza vaccine.

The rearrangement joins TRBV20-1 to TRBJ2-1; 9 nucleotides align to TRBD2. J was trimmed by 2 bases and V by 6 bases; bases with no gene match: 17. The CDR3 runs to 18 residues. Germline CDR1 reads DFQATT; CDR2 reads SNEGSKA (reference sequence). The CDR3 loop reads CSAPGGASGTIPYNEQFF. The CDR3 region has the DNA TGCAGTGCCCCCGGGGGGGCTAGCGGGACTATCCCCTACAATGAGCAGTTCTTC.

This clonotype was counted many times. The genes are TRBV29-1 and TRBJ2-5; D uncertain. This CDR3 contains 13 residues. Germline values: CDR1 SQVTM, CDR2 ANQGSEA. Trimming removed 7 bases at V and 5 bases at J, with 17 bases between. In DNA, the CDR3 is TGCAGCGGAGGAGCAGGCCCCAGGGAGACCCAGTACTTC. Residues: CSGGAGPRETQYF.

This chain uses TRBV20-1 with TRBJ1-1, with TRBD1 matching over 7 bases. CDR1 DFQATT and CDR2 SNEGSKA come from the germline V gene (reference sequence). The length of the CDR3 is 13 residues. V was clipped by 5 bases and J by 2 bases; unmatched bases: 5. CDR3 sequence reads: CSAGGQRNTEAFF. The CDR3 DNA is TGCAGTGCTGGGGGACAGCGAAACACTGAAGCTTTCTTT.

V and J are TRBV4-2 and TRBJ2-7; 8 bases line up with TRBD1. Trimming took 2 bases from V and 2 from J; bases not matched to a gene: 8. This CDR3 contains 16 residues. Per the germline V gene, CDR1 is LGHNA and CDR2 is YNFKEQ. This chain's CDR3 is CASSQIDQQGAYEQYF. CDR3 nucleotides: TGTGCCAGCAGCCAAATTGATCAACAGGGGGCCTACGAGCAGTACTTC.

Turning to this clonotype: The junction departs from germline at one end; a sequencing error may be responsible. This rearrangement joins TRBV4-2 to TRBJ2-2, with TRBD1 identical over 7 bases. The CDR3 sequence is 16 residues long. Per germline, CDR1 LGHNA and CDR2 YNFKEQ. The chain's CDR3 is CDSSQRSRGPTGELFF. DNA of the CDR3: TGTGACAGCAGCCAAAGGAGTAGGGGGCCCACCGGGGAGCTGTTTTTT.

The chain couples TRBV9 to TRBJ2-2, with 14 nucleotides matching TRBD2. CDR1 is SGDLS, CDR2 YYNGEE, per germline. J lost 3 bases, V lost 3 bases, and 13 bases had no gene match. This CDR3 has 20 residues. CDR3 DNA sequence: TGTGCCAGCAGCGCCGAAGGTGTGGGACTAGCGGGGGAGTACACCGGGGAGCTGTTTTTT. Its protein is CASSAEGVGLAGEYTGELFF.

The J gene is TRBJ2-2, the V gene TRBV5-1; possibly TRBD1 for D (6 bases). The V and J ends lost 0 bases and 6 bases respectively, with 12 bases between them. This CDR3 region has 15 residues. The germline CDR1 and CDR2 sequences are SGHRS and YFSETQ. CDR3 nucleotides: TGCGCCAGCAGCTTGGACAGGGTGTCTTCCGGGGAGCTGTTTTTT. Its protein product is CASSLDRVSSGELFF.

The CDR3, as DNA: TGTGCCAGCAGTTACTCGAATATGGGGGGTTCTTCCGGGGCCAACGTCCTGACTTTC. As protein: CASSYSNMGGSSGANVLTF. The chain combines TRBV6-5 with TRBJ2-6; TRBD2 is a possible D gene (6 bases). The CDR3 has 19 amino acids. Trimming took off 0 bases at V and 4 bases at J, with 19 bases between the two ends. The V gene's germline CDR1 is MNHEY and CDR2 SVGAGI.

This chain uses TRBV6-5 with TRBJ2-1; TRBD2 matches at 12 bases. The V gene's germline CDR1 is MNHEY and CDR2 SVGAGI. Trimming removed 5 bases from V and 0 bases from J; junction bases left unmatched: 5. This CDR3 has 17 residues. Here the CDR3 DNA reads TGTGCCAGCAGTCAACTGACTAGCGGGAGCTCCTACAATGAGCAGTTCTTC. This sequence encodes CASSQLTSGSSYNEQFF.

The chain has TRBV15 and TRBJ1-2, with D uncertain. This CDR3 contains 13 residues. Trimming took 0 bases from V and 8 from J, leaving 10 bases between them. CDR1 and CDR2 (germline): LNHNV, YYDKDF (reference sequence). The CDR3 DNA is TGTGCCACCAGCAGAGATCAGGATAGAGGCTACACCTTC. It translates to CATSRDQDRGYTF. The full variable domain, in which reference TRBV15 and TRBJ1-2 provide the parts outside the CDR3, is DAMVIQNPRYQVTQFGKPVTLSCSQTLNHNVMYWYQQKSSQAPKLLFHYYDKDFNNEADTPDNFQSRRPNTSFCFLDIRSPGLGDTAMYLCATSRDQDRGYTFGSGTRLTVV.

This clonotype came up a few times. The V and J genes are TRBV11-2 and TRBJ2-1, with unresolved D. There are 11 residues in the CDR3. Between the trimmed V and J ends, which lost 3 bases and 9 bases, there was a span of 6 bases. The germline V gene has CDR1 SGHAT and CDR2 FQNNGV. The CDR3 reads CASSFRREQFF. CDR3 nucleotides: TGTGCCAGCAGCTTTCGCCGTGAGCAGTTCTTC.

The V call is TRBV20-1, the J call TRBJ2-3; no clear D gene. This CDR3 has 15 residues. CDR1 DFQATT and CDR2 SNEGSKA come from the germline V gene (reference sequence). V lost 3 bases, J lost 2 bases, and 15 bases lay in between. The CDR3 DNA is TGCAGTGCTAGTCTCCAATTCGATTTCACAGATACGCAGTATTTT. Translating gives CSASLQFDFTDTQYF.

This clonotype was observed at least ten times. The chain couples TRBV12-3 or TRBV12-4 to TRBJ1-3; 10 nucleotides align to TRBD1. With V trimmed by 5 bases and J by 3 bases, 10 bases remained unmatched. The CDR3 extends over 17 amino acids. CDR3 sequence reads: CASSPRTGGTFGNTIYF. As DNA, the CDR3 is TGTGCCAGCAGTCCACGGACAGGGGGGACTTTTGGAAACACCATATATTTT.

The table lists this clonotype with a few counts. The CDR3 DNA reads as TGTGCCAGCAGCTTGTCGGGACAGGGCTGGGAGCAGTACTTC. Translating it yields CASSLSGQGWEQYF. The chain combines TRBV5-6 with TRBJ2-7; 9 bases are shared with TRBD1. Germline values: CDR1 SGHDT, CDR2 YYEEEE. The CDR3 length is 14 residues. The trim removed 1 base at V and 7 bases at J, leaving 6 bases unmatched. The entire variable domain, with the rest obtained from reference TRBV5-6 and TRBJ2-7, is as follows: DAGVTQSPTHLIKTRGQQVTLRCSPKSGHDTVSWYQQALGQGPQFIFQYYEEEERQRGNFPDRFSGHQFPNYSSELNVNALLLGDSALYLCASSLSGQGWEQYFGPGTRLTVT.

Only a few counts were recorded for this clonotype. The rearrangement uses TRBV7-3 and TRBJ2-3; 10 bases are a match to TRBD2. The CDR3 covers 15 residues. Germline trimming cut 6 bases from V and 10 bases from J; bases unmatched to any gene: 13. From germline, CDR1 is SGHTA and CDR2 FQGTGA. The CDR3 DNA sequence: TGTGCCAGCAGTGAACTCAGGACTAGCGGTACGCCGCAGTATTTT. It translates to CASSELRTSGTPQYF. The whole variable domain, filled in from reference TRBV7-3 and TRBJ2-3, reads GAGVSQTPSNKVTEKGKYVELRCDPISGHTALYWYRQSLGQGPEFLIYFQGTGAADDSGLPNDRFFAVRPEGSVSTLKIQRTERGDSAVYLCASSELRTSGTPQYFGPGTRLTVL.

This clonotype has only a few counts. This chain links TRBV6-2 or TRBV6-3 with TRBJ2-1; no firm D call. Germline V CDR1 and CDR2: MNHEY, SVGEGT. Trimming removed 2 bases from V and 7 bases from J, with 3 bases in between. The CDR3 contains 11 residues. The CDR3 DNA follows: TGTGCCAGCAGTTACCCGAATGAGCAGTTCTTC. Protein: CASSYPNEQFF.

The sample holds a few counts of this clonotype. V and J are TRBV6-2 or TRBV6-3 and TRBJ2-1; TRBD2 aligns across 7 bases. Trimming took 6 bases from V and 10 from J; bases not matched to a gene: 9. CDR3 length: 13 residues. Germline-derived CDR1 and CDR2 are MNHEY and SVGEGT. CDR3 bases: TGTGCCAGCAGAACCCGGGGGGAGAAGGAGCAGTTCTTC. It specifies CASRTRGEKEQFF.

A note on this clonotype: A junction end diverges from the germline sequence, so it may reflect a read error. The rearrangement links TRBV28 to TRBJ2-4, with 7 bases lining up with TRBD1. The CDR3 consists of 16 residues. Per germline, CDR1 MDHEN and CDR2 SYDVKM. The CDR3 nucleotides are TGTGCCAGCAGTTCAACAGGGGCGAGGGCCAGAAACATTCAGTACTTC. The encoded protein is CASSSTGARARNIQYF.

The CDR3 bases are TGTGCCAGCAGCCCCACCGGACGATCTGGCTACACCTTC. This gives the protein CASSPTGRSGYTF. The chain recombines TRBV12-3 or TRBV12-4 with TRBJ1-2; D uncertain. Trimming shortened V by 6 bases and J by 7 bases, and 15 bases separated the two germline ends. This CDR3 comprises 13 residues.

This clonotype has only a few counts. The chain links TRBV11-2 to TRBJ2-1; 7 bases are shared with TRBD1. CDR3 length: 15 residues. Germline lookup yields CDR1 SGHAT and CDR2 FQNNGV. V was pared by 0 bases and J by 5 bases, with 4 bases of the junction left unmatched. The CDR3 loop is CASSLEGGYNNEQFF. The CDR3 nucleotides are TGTGCCAGCAGCTTAGAAGGGGGCTATAACAATGAGCAGTTCTTC.